These 14 T cell receptor beta chains were all obtained from the same sample, sequenced in a study of blood T cell repertoires in COVID-19. Here immunoSEQ multiplex PCR was the method, and the copy in TCRdb shows in-frame clones only, minus some. The data hold about 140,000 clones, with around 81% observed a single time. The material sequenced was peripheral blood. All receptors derive from a woman aged 55 to 70 with acute or convalescent COVID-19.

The rearrangement links TRBV24-1 to TRBJ2-7, with D possibly matching TRBD1 (6 bases). CDR1 KGHDR and CDR2 SFDVKD come from the germline V gene. CDR3 length: 16 residues. V was trimmed by 1 base and J by 2 bases, leaving 14 bases between them. The CDR3 DNA sequence: TGTGCCACCAGTGATTTCGGACAGTCCGGGACCTACGAGCAGTACTTC. It is translated as CATSDFGQSGTYEQYF.

Many counts were recorded for this clone. V usage is TRBV10-1 and J usage is TRBJ2-7, with a possible D match to TRBD2 (5 bases). The CDR3 contains 12 residues. Between the trimmed V and J ends, which lost 5 bases and 4 bases, there was a span of 9 bases. Germline V CDR1 and CDR2: WNHNN, SYGVQD (reference sequence). CDR3 nucleotides: TGCGCCAGCAGTAGACTAAAGTACGAGCAGTACTTC. Amino acid sequence: CASSRLKYEQYF.

V and J are TRBV28 and TRBJ2-3, with TRBD2 matching over 7 bases. Germline assignment: CDR1 MDHEN and CDR2 SYDVKM. After removal of 1 base from V and 6 bases from J, the junction contained 4 bases not matched to a gene. The CDR3 contains 14 residues. CDR3 nucleotide sequence: TGTGCCAGCAGTTTATATGGGGAGGGGGATACGCAGTATTTT. This encodes CASSLYGEGDTQYF. The whole variable domain, filled in from reference TRBV28 and TRBJ2-3, reads DVKVTQSSRYLVKRTGEKVFLECVQDMDHENMFWYRQDPGLGLRLIYFSYDVKMKEKGDIPEGYSVSREKKERFSLILESASTNQTSMYLCASSLYGEGDTQYFGPGTRLTVL.

A remark on this clone: An end of the junction differs from the germline gene, which may be a read error. This chain joins TRBV2 and TRBJ1-4; 7 positions agree with TRBD1. The germline gives CDR1 SNHLY, CDR2 FYNNEI. The CDR3 is 11 amino acids. In DNA, the CDR3 is TGTGCCAGCAGAGACGACAGGGCTCGGTGTTTT. Translated, it gives CASRDDRARCF. Combining the CDR3 with reference TRBV2 and TRBJ1-4 gives the whole variable domain EPEVTQTPSHQVTQMGQEVILRCVPISNHLYFYWYRQILGQKVEFLVSFYNNEISEKSEIFDDQFSVERPDGSNFTLKIRSTKLEDSAMYFCASRDDRARCFGSGTQLSVL.

This sequence joins TRBV29-1 and TRBJ2-3, with D possibly TRBD2 on 6 matching bases. The CDR3 spans 13 residues. Germline-derived CDR1 and CDR2 are SQVTM and ANQGSEA. Trimming took 2 bases from V and 5 from J, leaving 11 bases between them. For the CDR3, the DNA is TGCAGCGTTGAATCGGGAGCAGGAGATACGCAGTATTTT. Encoded protein: CSVESGAGDTQYF.

The CDR3 bases are TGTGCCAGCAGCTCACATAAGGCAGGGAATAGTCAAGGCTACACCTTC. Protein sequence: CASSSHKAGNSQGYTF. J is TRBJ1-2 and V is TRBV7-9; D perhaps matches TRBD1 (5 bases). This CDR3 is 16 amino acids long. V was clipped by 4 bases and J by 8 bases, with 23 bases between them. The V gene's germline CDR1 is SEHNR and CDR2 FQNEAQ (reference sequence). The full variable domain, its missing parts supplied by reference TRBV7-9 and TRBJ1-2, is DTGVSQNPRHKITKRGQNVTFRCDPISEHNRLYWYRQTLGQGPEFLTYFQNEAQLEKSRLLSDRFSAERPKGSFSTLEIQRTEQGDSAMYLCASSSHKAGNSQGYTFGSGTRLTVV.

The chain has TRBV11-2 and TRBJ1-4; 9 nucleotides line up with TRBD1. This CDR3 region has 14 residues. Losses at the gene ends were 4 bases for V and 8 bases for J; bases not matched to a gene: 5. The germline V gene has CDR1 SGHAT and CDR2 FQNNGV. The CDR3, as DNA: TGTGCCAGCAGCTGGGACAGGGCGGGCGAAAAACTGTTTTTT. Translating gives CASSWDRAGEKLFF.

J is TRBJ1-1 and V is TRBV28; a weak D match, TRBD1 (6 bases). This CDR3 has 14 residues. Germline CDR1 is MDHEN and CDR2 is SYDVKM. The ends were cut back, 3 bases at V and 3 bases at J, with 11 bases in the middle. CDR3 in DNA: TGTGCCAGCAGTTTCAAAGGGACATACACTGAAGCTTTCTTT. This encodes CASSFKGTYTEAFF.

V and J are TRBV5-5 and TRBJ2-1; 10 nucleotides match TRBD2. V was clipped by 4 bases and J by 8 bases; unmatched bases: 9. The V gene's germline CDR1 is SGHKS and CDR2 YYEKEE (reference sequence). This CDR3 has 15 residues. The CDR3 sequence: CASSRGASGSYEQFF. The CDR3 DNA reads as TGTGCCAGCAGCCGGGGGGCTAGCGGGAGCTATGAGCAGTTCTTC.

This chain joins TRBV28 and TRBJ2-1; TRBD2 matches 7 bases. CDR3 length equals 16 residues. Unmatched junction bases numbered 6, after V lost 2 bases and J lost 2 bases. Germline assignment: CDR1 MDHEN and CDR2 SYDVKM. The CDR3 is CASSLIPLAAYNEQFF. The CDR3 nucleotides read TGTGCCAGCAGTTTAATCCCGCTAGCGGCCTACAATGAGCAGTTCTTC.

The CDR3: CASSFGTGGEKLFF. The DNA for the CDR3 is TGTGCCAGCAGTTTCGGGACAGGGGGAGAAAAACTGTTTTTT. This chain connects TRBV27 to TRBJ1-4; TRBD1 matches at 11 bases. The CDR3 totals 14 residues. The germline V gene has CDR1 MNHEY and CDR2 SMNVEV (reference sequence). V gave up 3 bases and J gave up 8 bases; unmatched junction bases: 2.

This chain connects TRBV18 to TRBJ1-6; 7 bases agree with TRBD1. The J segment lost 8 bases and the V segment lost 9 bases, leaving 7 bases of the junction unmatched. The CDR3 length is 13 residues. Germline V gene lookup returns CDR1 KGHSH and CDR2 LQKENI. The chain's CDR3 is CASSTGKDSPLHF. The CDR3 DNA reads TGTGCCAGTTCGACAGGGAAGGATTCACCCCTCCACTTT. The full variable domain, its missing parts supplied by reference TRBV18 and TRBJ1-6, is NAGVMQNPRHLVRRRGQEARLRCSPMKGHSHVYWYRQLPEEGLKFMVYLQKENIIDESGMPKERFSAEFPKEGPSILRIQQVVRGDSAAYFCASSTGKDSPLHFGNGTRLTVT.

The chain employs TRBV24-1 and TRBJ2-1; 9 bases agree with TRBD2. Germline-derived CDR1 and CDR2 are KGHDR and SFDVKD. The CDR3 has 16 amino acids. V gave up 3 bases and J gave up 4 bases; unmatched junction bases: 6. As DNA, the CDR3 is TGTGCCACCAGTGATAGACTAGCGGAAGCGTACAATGAGCAGTTCTTC. Its protein is CATSDRLAEAYNEQFF.

The CDR3 region is CASSRQGRRATNEKLFF. The CDR3 DNA follows: TGTGCCAGTAGTCGACAGGGGCGAAGGGCAACTAATGAAAAACTGTTTTTT. This chain connects TRBV19 to TRBJ1-4; 8 nucleotides match TRBD1. V lost 5 bases, J lost 0 bases, and 8 bases stayed unmatched. CDR3 size: 17 residues. Germline CDR1 LNHDA, CDR2 SQIVND (reference sequence).